Below, one TCR beta chain is given with its context. The antigen is undetermined. Germline V gene sequence: CDR1 DFQATT, CDR2 SNEGSKA (reference sequence). Trimming took 3 bases from V and 4 from J, leaving 19 bases between them. CDR3 length: 16 residues. TCRdb reanalysed the 5' RACE reads using MiXCR and keeps one entry per CDR3 protein. The table has over 600,000 distinct CDR3 sequences, 21% seen once. This record belongs to a study of identical twins. Findings and caveats of the study: Modelling underestimated the level of out-of-frame TCR alpha sharing observed in monozygotic twins. Twins' excess sharing was less marked for out-of-frame beta sequences.

The sample was also linked to a second study, of T cells expressing NK-cell markers. That publication notes: These clonotypes, the leaders elsewhere, also led the CD3+CD56-NKG2C+ fraction in a few donors.

The TCR comes from a young woman in good health. V and J are TRBV20-1 and TRBJ2-1, with D possibly being TRBD2 (5 bases). Sequencing was carried out using PBMCs. In DNA form, the CDR3 reads TGCAGTGCTAGTAAGGTTAACCTCGGGAATTACAATGAGCAGTTCTTC. Translating gives CSASKVNLGNYNEQFF.